Each of the 5 T cell receptor beta chains below was sequenced from the same sample in a study of T cells in localized non-small cell lung cancer (dated by TCRdb to about 2020). To prepare the library, the immunoSEQ multiplex PCR assay was applied. TCRdb took over this immuneACCESS table, retaining in-frame rearrangements with V and J assigned. Such tables are incomplete; in checked studies, under half of the missing clones stem from an unresolved V gene, and the remainder is unexplained. For this sample there are over a thousand clones; just under 20% appear just once. The ten largest clones capture approximately 7.2% of the sample. The sample in question was normal lung tissue next to the tumor, obtained before any cancer treatment. The receptor set was obtained from a man between 35 and 75 years old with stage I lung adenocarcinoma.

This clone showed up just a few times. V usage is TRBV10-3 and J usage is TRBJ2-1; TRBD1 matches at 8 bases. The junction had 9 bases not matched to a gene; V was cut back by 9 bases and J by 5 bases. Germline values: CDR1 ENHRY, CDR2 SYGVKD. The CDR3 extends over 14 amino acids. DNA of the CDR3: TGTGCCATTTTAGGACAGGGCGCGGACAATGAGCAGTTCTTC. This encodes CAILGQGADNEQFF.

The J gene is TRBJ2-4, the V gene TRBV19; 10 nucleotides line up with TRBD1. The CDR3 has 14 amino acids. Germline CDR1 and CDR2: LNHDA and SQIVND (reference sequence). V lost 6 bases to trimming and J lost 8 bases; unmatched junction nucleotides: 7. This chain's CDR3 is CASSLTGGAYIQYF. The CDR3 DNA sequence: TGTGCCAGTAGCTTGACAGGGGGCGCCTACATTCAGTACTTC.

This clone was found a few times. The chain has TRBV27 and TRBJ2-7; 11 bases are a match to TRBD2. This CDR3 spans 15 amino acids. Germline CDR1 is MNHEY and CDR2 is SMNVEV (reference sequence). V dropped 4 bases and J dropped 6; count of bases not matched to a gene: 8. The CDR3 spells CASSSLAGGPSEQYF. As DNA, the CDR3 is TGTGCCAGCAGTTCCTTAGCGGGAGGGCCCTCCGAGCAGTACTTC.

The chain recombines TRBV6-8 with TRBJ1-1; no definite D call. The CDR3 is 13 residues long. Trimming pared 7 bases from V and 2 bases from J, leaving 11 bases between. Germline CDR1 is MNHGY and CDR2 is SAAAGT. The CDR3 here is CASTLEFNTEAFF. Here the CDR3 DNA reads TGTGCCAGCACTCTGGAATTTAACACTGAAGCTTTCTTT.

This clone was observed a handful of times. V gene TRBV7-5 combines with J gene TRBJ2-1; the DNA was not compared with TRBD2, the D call given in the table. TRBV7-5 is designated a pseudogene. The CDR3 runs 15 residues. CDR3 sequence reads: CASSLDGREVIEQFF. Written as DNA, the CDR3 is TGTGCCAGCAGCTTGGATGGGCGGGAGGTGATTGAGCAGTTCTTC.